What follows is one TCR beta chain and its context. This clone was recorded only once. The antigen it binds to is not known. One base away there is no much larger clone; base qualities are not given. This entry is derived from a study of shared clonotypes between healthy human individuals (dated by TCRdb to 2020 to 2021). About the investigation overall: The cohort included three men and a couple of women between 18 and 49 years of age. For each donor, CD4 naive and CD4 memory were each given three plates, CD8 naive was given two plates, and CD8 memory was given one plate. To estimate repertoire size and how much clonotype sharing occurs between individuals, the study deeply sequenced the blood TCR repertoires of 4 to 6 healthy adults. To increase sequencing depth and limit assay-specific biases, different laboratories used diverse techniques to prepare libraries and sequence TCR repertoires. Between about 0.8 and 9 billion PBMCs per donor were obtained by leukapheresis.

Overall results and qualifications from the work: Naive subsets generally had larger estimated clonotype richness than memory subsets did. When several donors were compared, the shared fraction of clonotypes was about 5.5% for naive CD4, approximately 3.5% for naive CD8, roughly 2.5% for memory CD4, and less than 0.5% for memory CD8. Based on pairwise subsampling, the degree of clonotype sharing among donors was expected to be affected by sequencing depth. Compared with non-shared clonotypes, the clonotypes found in all four sorted-subset donors had higher generation probabilities. The genetic and exposure-history diversity represented was limited by the small number of donors. Incomplete sequencing was indicated by rarefaction of sorted-subset datasets, despite the large sequencing depth. Sampling was limited to blood, and TCR repertoires in tissue likely differ from TCR repertoires in blood.

The CDR3 spans 15 residues, from the cysteine through the phenylalanine. Solely the CDR3 DNA is kept, with 45 bases framed from the first base. Trimming removed 0 bases from V and 1 base from J, leaving 9 bases between the germline ends. CDR1 and CDR2 were assigned from the germline V gene as SNHLY and FYNNEI. Using the deep immunoSEQ assay, TCR CDR3 regions were amplified from genomic DNA by multiplex PCR. Extracted genomic DNA from each cell subset was distributed evenly across all wells of several immunoSEQ 96-well plates, and each plate was treated as a replicate. For sorted subsets, roughly 200 ng genomic DNA, equal to tens of thousands of T cell genomes, was loaded into each replicate PCR. The purified libraries were quantified using a Qubit 3.0 fluorometer, sized with a Bioanalyzer 2100, and then quantified again using the KAPA Library Quantification kit. A separate single-read 150-cycle Illumina NextSeq 550 flow cell was used to sequence each immunoSEQ 96-well plate. The authors' analysis ran thus. The immunoSEQ output contained only junctional sequences without quality scores, so filtering could not match that applied to full-length reads. Sequences were annotated with PyIR, a Python wrapper for IgBLAST v1.9, and V/J genes and CDR3 were assigned using IMGT germline references. Reads were filtered out if the reads had weak V/J assignments (E-value above 1e-6), no CDR3, stop codons, out-of-frame junctions, or ambiguous translated residues. V3J clonotypes were defined as sequences sharing the same inferred V gene, J gene, and CDR3 amino acid sequence. Percentage overlap between repertoires was computed as shared unique clonotypes divided by the size of the smaller repertoire. Three approaches were used to assess repertoire richness: RTK rarefaction, the Chao1 estimator, and Recon v2.1 estimates of unobserved clonotypes. For all TCRbeta clonotypes obtained by the gDNA method from four donors, generation probabilities were computed with OLGA. The immuneACCESS repertoire file appears here via TCRdb, limited to in-frame rearrangements. These files lack a portion of the clones; in checked studies, under half of the deficit traces to unresolved V genes, and the cause of the others is not known. The V and J calls and the clone size are those of that table, but D and trimming were determined from the DNA. The sample table shows some 2.1 million clones, and 95% are seen once. The top ten constitute more than 0.1% of the sample.

Healthy HIV-negative adults with no recently reported acute infections or vaccinations were included as donors. Every donor was a Caucasian adult residing in Nashville, Tennessee, USA. CD4+ T cells were enriched through magnetic negative selection, after which naive cells were positively selected on CD45RA and the remaining negative fraction served as the memory subset. Blood was collected by leukapheresis, and PBMCs were isolated by Ficoll-Histopaque density gradient centrifugation and then cryopreserved in liquid nitrogen vapor phase. Analytical flow cytometry was used to check the purity and quantity of each magnetically sorted T cell population. From each sorted fraction, genomic DNA was isolated and quantified by UV absorbance on a Nanodrop 2000c.

The chain employs TRBV2 and TRBJ1-2, with the D gene not confidently named. This clonotype was sampled from a man aged 18 to 29 in good health. Sequenced input: naive CD4+ T cells sorted from blood. What this sample's cell subset or site label stands for: CD45RA+ positively selected. The CDR3 region: CASSEASRGNYGYTF. The DNA reads as follows: TGTGCCAGCAGTGAAGCGTCGCGCGGTAACTATGGCTACACCTTC.